Shown below are 8 T cell receptor beta chains from a single sample sequenced in a study of T cell changes during pregnancy in multiple sclerosis. Here immunoSEQ multiplex PCR was the method, and the copy in TCRdb shows in-frame clones only, minus some. The repertoire includes approximately 61,000 clones, approximately 85% of them detected once, and under 2% sits in the top ten. Sequenced material: peripheral blood, taken in the first trimester of pregnancy. These receptor sequences come from a female donor with multiple sclerosis, enrolled in a pregnancy study.

This chain joins TRBV5-1 and TRBJ2-5; D ambiguous. The CDR3 extends over 15 amino acids. Deletions cut 0 bases from V and 5 bases from J, with 14 bases between. Germline V CDR1 and CDR2: SGHRS, YFSETQ. Here the CDR3 reads CASSLGVASRETQYF. The CDR3 bases are TGCGCCAGCAGCTTGGGAGTAGCTTCTCGGGAGACCCAGTACTTC.

This clone showed up just once. V gene TRBV7-2 combines with J gene TRBJ2-5; D is undetermined. V lost 1 base and J 3 bases, leaving 9 bases between the germline ends. The germline V gene has CDR1 SGHTA and CDR2 FQGNSA. CDR3 length: 14 residues. The CDR3 DNA reads TGTGCCAGCAGCTTAGTACAATCGAAAGAGACCCAGTACTTC. Encoded protein: CASSLVQSKETQYF.

This chain joins TRBV9 and TRBJ1-1, with D perhaps TRBD1 (5 bases). This CDR3 contains 16 residues. Germline V lookup: CDR1 SGDLS, CDR2 YYNGEE. The ends were cut back, 4 bases at V and 6 bases at J, with 22 bases in the middle. This CDR3 is CASSPTAGGSSAEAFF. For the CDR3, the DNA is TGTGCCAGCAGCCCCACCGCGGGGGGGAGTTCCGCTGAAGCTTTCTTT.

This clone was found once. This rearrangement joins TRBV5-4 to TRBJ2-5, with a tentative D call TRBD1 (6 bases). The CDR3 consists of 13 residues. V dropped 6 bases and J dropped 0 bases, with 9 bases sitting between them. Germline values: CDR1 SGHNT, CDR2 YYREEE (reference sequence). The CDR3 here is CASTRTDQETQYF. CDR3 DNA sequence: TGTGCCAGCACCCGGACAGACCAAGAGACCCAGTACTTC.

The CDR3 here is CASSASGIRNEQFF. CDR3 coding DNA: TGTGCCAGCAGCGCTAGCGGGATACGCAATGAGCAGTTCTTC. The chain combines TRBV9 with TRBJ2-1, with TRBD2 matching over 9 bases. V shed 3 bases, J shed 6 bases, and the junction held 4 bases outside the gene matches. The CDR3 contains 14 residues. Germline loops: CDR1 SGDLS, CDR2 YYNGEE.

V is TRBV9 and J is TRBJ2-3; weak D call: TRBD2 (5 bases). The CDR3 loop spans 14 amino acids. Germline CDR1 reads SGDLS; CDR2 reads YYNGEE. Trimming pared 0 bases from V and 2 bases from J, leaving 7 bases between. For the CDR3, the DNA is TGTGCCAGCAGCGTAGAACTAGACACAGATACGCAGTATTTT. Its translation is CASSVELDTDTQYF.

This rearrangement joins TRBV9 to TRBJ2-6, with TRBD2 matching over 7 bases. Germline CDR1 is SGDLS and CDR2 is YYNGEE. The CDR3 is 17 amino acids. Trimming took 4 bases from V and 0 from J; bases not matched to a gene: 7. This chain's CDR3 is CASSPLANPSGANVLTF. Here the CDR3 DNA reads TGTGCCAGCAGCCCACTAGCGAACCCCTCTGGGGCCAACGTCCTGACTTTC.

The J gene is TRBJ2-5, the V gene TRBV7-2; TRBD1 aligns across 9 bases. The germline V gene has CDR1 SGHTA and CDR2 FQGNSA. There are 16 residues in the CDR3. J lost 5 bases, V lost 4 bases, and 11 bases had no gene match. The CDR3 loop reads CASSSPGTGTRETQYF. The CDR3 DNA reads TGTGCCAGCAGCTCACCGGGGACAGGGACACGGGAGACCCAGTACTTC.